The table lists the clone carrying this TCR beta chain with a count of one. As yet, its antigen is unknown. Method: immunoSEQ multiplex PCR; TCRdb's copy keeps in-frame clones and lacks some. This repertoire shows 150,000 to 200,000 clones, 92% found once; its top ten account for 1% to 1.4%. The entry originates in a study of T cell responses to AZD1222 COVID-19 vaccine. The V gene's germline CDR1 is SEHNR and CDR2 FQNEAQ (reference sequence). V gave up 5 bases and J gave up 6 bases, with 13 bases separating them. The CDR3 extends over 13 amino acids. Study-wide results and limits: Receipt of two AZD1222 doses was followed by a rise in Spike-specific TCR breadth and depth.

This receptor was identified in an adult who received the AZD1222 COVID-19 vaccine. This chain uses TRBV7-9 with TRBJ1-1, with D unresolved. This sample comprised peripheral blood, obtained 28 days after the second AZD1222 dose. The CDR3 region has the DNA TGTGCCAGCAGCCATGCAAGAAGGGCTGAAGCTTTCTTT. Encoded protein: CASSHARRAEAFF.